These 29 T cell receptor beta chains were all obtained from the same sample, sequenced in a study of Graves' ophthalmopathy and Graves' hyperthyroidism. For repertoire sequencing, the TCR beta CDR3 regions were amplified from RNA transcripts. Investigators did first-round RT-PCR with HTBI primers, then second-round multiplex PCR. TCRdb reprocessed the multiplex PCR reads with MiXCR, giving one entry per CDR3 protein. The sample contains approximately 540,000 distinct CDR3 sequences, roughly 40% of which appear only once. Specimen: peripheral blood or thyroid tissue (not recorded which). The receptors derive from an adult man with Graves' hyperthyroidism.

The chain's CDR3 is CASSIGVEQFF. The CDR3 DNA sequence: TGTGCCAGTAGTATAGGGGTTGAGCAGTTCTTC. The chain joins TRBV19 to TRBJ2-1; D ambiguous. V lost 1 base and J lost 9, with 4 bases in between. Germline assignment: CDR1 LNHDA and CDR2 SQIVND (reference sequence). The CDR3 loop spans 11 amino acids.

The CDR3 nucleotides are TGTGCCAGCAGCCAAGTCCGGGACAGGGGGGACTACGAGCAGTACTTC. Translated, it gives CASSQVRDRGDYEQYF. The genes are TRBV7-3 and TRBJ2-7; 11 bases map to TRBD1. This CDR3 spans 16 amino acids. Trimming took 5 bases from V and 3 from J; bases not matched to a gene: 9. Germline V gene lookup returns CDR1 SGHTA and CDR2 FQGTGA.

This clonotype came up many times. This chain uses TRBV5-5 with TRBJ1-5; D is possibly TRBD1 (5 bases). This CDR3 is built from 13 residues. V lost 4 bases, J lost 6 bases, and 11 bases lay in between. The germline V gene encodes CDR1 SGHKS and CDR2 YYEKEE (reference sequence). Here the CDR3 reads CASSRGVGQPQHF. DNA for the CDR3: TGTGCCAGCAGCCGGGGCGTCGGTCAGCCCCAGCATTTT. The full variable domain, with the rest looked up from reference TRBV5-5 and TRBJ1-5, is DAGVTQSPTHLIKTRGQQVTLRCSPISGHKSVSWYQQVLGQGPQFIFQYYEKEERGRGNFPDRFSARQFPNYSSELNVNALLLGDSALYLCASSRGVGQPQHFGDGTRLSIL.

The V and J genes are TRBV10-3 and TRBJ2-1; 8 nucleotides agree with TRBD2. CDR1 is ENHRY, CDR2 SYGVKD, per germline. CDR3 length: 17 residues. V gave up 10 bases and J gave up 4 bases; unmatched junction bases: 18. The CDR3, as DNA: TGTGCCAGCAGCCAAGATAAAGGCGGGAGGAAATACAATGAGCAGTTCTTC. This codes for CASSQDKGGRKYNEQFF.

This clonotype appeared many times. The J gene is TRBJ2-7, the V gene TRBV29-1; TRBD1 is a possible D gene (5 bases). This CDR3 has 12 amino acids. V shed 1 base and J shed 5 bases, with 9 bases lying between them. CDR1 is SQVTM and CDR2 is ANQGSEA in the germline V gene. CDR3 region: CSVEGSTDEQYF. The CDR3, as DNA: TGCAGCGTTGAAGGGTCGACAGACGAGCAGTACTTC.

This clonotype was recorded a few times. The V gene is TRBV27, the J gene TRBJ2-7, with a weak D call TRBD2 (5 bases). V was cut by 7 bases and J by 6 bases, with 10 bases left in between. The germline gives CDR1 MNHEY, CDR2 SMNVEV (reference sequence). This CDR3 spans 11 amino acids. The DNA of the CDR3 is TGTGCCAGCAACGAGGGCGGCGAGCAGTACTTC. It codes for CASNEGGEQYF.

On this clonotype itself: One end of the junction does not line up with germline, which may come from a read error. The V call is TRBV7-9, the J call TRBJ2-7; D not resolved. The germline CDR1 and CDR2 sequences are SEHNR and FQNEAQ (reference sequence). This CDR3 is built from 18 residues. Written as DNA, the CDR3 is TGTGCCAGCAGCAAAGAGTTCCTGGGTCCTGAAATCAACTACGGGCAGTACTTC. Its protein product is CASSKEFLGPEINYGQYF.

This rearrangement joins TRBV24-1 to TRBJ1-5, with 7 bases that match TRBD1. V trimming: 4 bases; J trimming: 4 bases; junction bases outside the gene matches: 6. This CDR3 spans 15 amino acids. Germline CDR1 KGHDR, CDR2 SFDVKD. The CDR3 bases are TGTGCCACCAGTGACTCCCCGGGACAGAATCAGCCCCAGCATTTT. Protein: CATSDSPGQNQPQHF.

The rearrangement joins TRBV6-5 to TRBJ2-7, with 9 bases fitting TRBD2. The CDR3 consists of 15 residues. J lost 0 bases, V lost 5 bases, and 5 bases had no gene match. Germline V gives CDR1 MNHEY, CDR2 SVGAGI. CDR3 DNA: TGTGCCAGCAGTACCCATAGCGGGGGCTCCTACGAGCAGTACTTC. Protein sequence: CASSTHSGGSYEQYF.

This clonotype was picked up a small number of times. This chain links TRBV3-1 with TRBJ1-6; tentative D call: TRBD1 (6 bases). The germline gives CDR1 LGHDT, CDR2 YNNKEL (reference sequence). There are 14 residues in the CDR3. The germline V and J ends were trimmed by 6 bases and 5 bases, with 11 bases remaining between them. The CDR3 DNA sequence: TGTGCCAGCAGACATGGACAGAATAATTCACCCCTCCACTTT. The encoded protein is CASRHGQNNSPLHF.

In this sample, this clonotype turned up a few times. The chain is built from TRBV12-3 or TRBV12-4 and TRBJ1-3; D gene unclear. V dropped 5 bases and J dropped 0 bases, with 17 bases sitting between them. CDR3 length equals 17 residues. CDR3 DNA sequence: TGTGCCAGCAGTCTGCACGAGGCGCCTAGCTCTGGAAACACCATATATTTT. The encoded protein is CASSLHEAPSSGNTIYF.

In the case of this clonotype: A read error may account for a junction end that differs from germline. In DNA form, the CDR3 reads TGTGCCAGCAGCGCCCACAGGTTCCGGGAGTCAGACGACCAGTACTTC. Translating gives CASSAHRFRESDDQYF. The chain employs TRBV7-8 and TRBJ2-7, with TRBD2 as a possible D gene (6 bases). The CDR3 loop spans 16 amino acids. Germline assignment: CDR1 SGHVS and CDR2 FQNEAQ.

This clonotype showed up many times. The chain combines TRBV24-1 with TRBJ1-4; perhaps TRBD1 as D (5 bases). Germline-derived CDR1 and CDR2 are KGHDR and SFDVKD. The CDR3 length is 14 residues. V was trimmed by 3 bases and J by 11 bases, leaving 15 bases between them. CDR3: CATSDRNREGKLFF. CDR3 coding DNA: TGTGCCACCAGTGATCGGAACCGGGAGGGGAAACTGTTTTTT.

On this clonotype: One base away lies a much larger clone, so this may be a sequencing read error. The CDR3 sequence is CSASVLASGSQETQYF. The CDR3 DNA sequence: TGCAGTGCTAGTGTTTTGGCTAGCGGGAGCCAAGAGACCCAGTACTTC. The chain is built from TRBV20-1 and TRBJ2-5, with 10 positions matching TRBD2. CDR1 and CDR2 from the germline V gene are DFQATT and SNEGSKA (reference sequence). This CDR3 contains 16 residues. Unmatched junction bases numbered 8, after V lost 3 bases and J lost 1 base.

The chain recombines TRBV15 with TRBJ1-1; a weak D match, TRBD1 (5 bases). This CDR3 spans 17 amino acids. The V and J ends lost 1 base and 0 bases respectively, with 15 bases between them. Germline assignment: CDR1 LNHNV and CDR2 YYDKDF (reference sequence). CDR3 residues: CATSRGSGGGVNTEAFF. Written as DNA, the CDR3 is TGTGCCACCAGCAGAGGATCCGGGGGAGGGGTGAACACTGAAGCTTTCTTT.

The rearrangement links TRBV14 to TRBJ2-3; 7 nucleotides agree with TRBD1. The CDR3 length is 16 residues. V lost 0 bases and J lost 1; bases outside the gene matches: 4. Germline V lookup: CDR1 SGHDN, CDR2 FVKESK. The CDR3, as DNA: TGTGCCAGCAGCCAAGATAGGGGGCTCGGCACAGATACGCAGTATTTT. This sequence encodes CASSQDRGLGTDTQYF.

This chain connects TRBV20-1 to TRBJ2-7; D is ambiguous. The CDR3 is 11 amino acids. Germline V gives CDR1 DFQATT, CDR2 SNEGSKA (reference sequence). V was cut by 3 bases and J by 4 bases, with 7 bases left in between. As DNA, the CDR3 is TGCAGTGCTAGTAGGCCTTACGAGCAGTACTTC. This gives the protein CSASRPYEQYF.

CDR3 sequence (DNA): TGTGCCAGCAGCTTAATTCATAGCACAGATACGCAGTATTTT. Protein product: CASSLIHSTDTQYF. This sequence joins TRBV7-3 and TRBJ2-3; no definite D call. The CDR3 loop spans 14 amino acids. CDR1 and CDR2 (germline): SGHTA, FQGTGA. V was pared by 1 base and J by 0 bases, with 5 bases between. The complete variable domain, with remaining parts taken from reference TRBV7-3 and TRBJ2-3, reads GAGVSQTPSNKVTEKGKYVELRCDPISGHTALYWYRQSLGQGPEFLIYFQGTGAADDSGLPNDRFFAVRPEGSVSTLKIQRTERGDSAVYLCASSLIHSTDTQYFGPGTRLTVL.

The chain employs TRBV29-1 and TRBJ1-2, with D perhaps matching TRBD1 (5 bases). The length of the CDR3 is 14 residues. Germline V CDR1 and CDR2: SQVTM, ANQGSEA. V dropped 7 bases and J dropped 4 bases, with 19 bases sitting between them. As DNA, the CDR3 is TGCAGCGGGACAATGACAGACACCGGCTATGGCTACACCTTC. Residues: CSGTMTDTGYGYTF.

The chain carries TRBV7-9 and TRBJ2-5; D assignment may be TRBD1 or TRBD2 (5 bases each). The CDR3 is made up of 16 amino acids. V lost 5 bases, J lost 2 bases, and 18 bases lay in between. From germline, CDR1 is SEHNR and CDR2 FQNEAQ (reference sequence). This chain's CDR3 is CASSPRGVGAQETQYF. The CDR3 region has the DNA TGTGCCAGCAGCCCACGGGGTGTCGGGGCACAAGAGACCCAGTACTTC. The full variable domain, in which reference TRBV7-9 and TRBJ2-5 provide the parts outside the CDR3, is DTGVSQNPRHKITKRGQNVTFRCDPISEHNRLYWYRQTLGQGPEFLTYFQNEAQLEKSRLLSDRFSAERPKGSFSTLEIQRTEQGDSAMYLCASSPRGVGAQETQYFGPGTRLLVL.

This sequence joins TRBV9 and TRBJ1-1; no definite D call. V was pared by 7 bases and J by 2 bases, with 18 bases between. The CDR3 consists of 15 residues. Germline values: CDR1 SGDLS, CDR2 YYNGEE. The CDR3 DNA is TGTGCCAGCTCAGCAACTGGCAAGGGCAACACTGAAGCTTTCTTT. Residues: CASSATGKGNTEAFF.

This clonotype was recorded at least ten times. The rearrangement links TRBV15 to TRBJ1-1, with no clear D. This CDR3 is built from 13 residues. The germline gives CDR1 LNHNV, CDR2 YYDKDF (reference sequence). V was shortened by 8 bases and J by 6 bases, with 16 bases between the two germline ends. CDR3 bases: TGTGCCACCGGTGGCCGTTTTGATTCTGAAGCTTTCTTT. Translation gives CATGGRFDSEAFF.

The rearrangement uses TRBV5-4 and TRBJ1-1; tentative D call: TRBD1 (6 bases). Germline CDR1 SGHNT, CDR2 YYREEE (reference sequence). The CDR3 consists of 17 residues. The V and J ends lost 5 bases and 1 base respectively, with 21 bases between them. CDR3 DNA sequence: TGTGCCAGCAGGGCATCCTTGGGGGCGCAGGGGAACACTGAAGCTTTCTTT. Translation: CASRASLGAQGNTEAFF. The entire variable domain, with the rest obtained from reference TRBV5-4 and TRBJ1-1, is as follows: ETGVTQSPTHLIKTRGQQVTLRCSSQSGHNTVSWYQQALGQGPQFIFQYYREEENGRGNFPPRFSGLQFPNYSSELNVNALELDDSALYLCASRASLGAQGNTEAFFGQGTRLTVV.

This clonotype appeared a few times. This rearrangement joins TRBV2 to TRBJ2-5, with TRBD2 identical over 9 bases. CDR3 length: 16 amino acids. The V gene's germline CDR1 is SNHLY and CDR2 FYNNEI. The ends lost 5 bases at V and 5 bases at J; junction bases unmatched: 12. CDR3 DNA: TGTGCCAGCAGTTTCCTGGTAGCGGGAGAAACGGAGACCCAGTACTTC. This gives the protein CASSFLVAGETETQYF.

The table lists this clonotype with a few counts. CDR3 nucleotides: TGTGCCAGCAGCCCGGGAGTTACGCAGTTCTTC. It is translated as CASSPGVTQFF. V and J are TRBV7-6 and TRBJ2-5; tentatively, D is TRBD2 (6 bases). The last part of the DNA fits TRBJ2-1 better; the J call may be wrong. This CDR3 is 11 amino acids long. Germline V gene lookup returns CDR1 SGHVS and CDR2 FNYEAQ.

This clonotype was picked up many times. This chain links TRBV10-2 with TRBJ2-2; 8 bases map to TRBD2. This CDR3 region has 13 residues. The germline CDR1 and CDR2 sequences are WSHSY and SAAADI. With 6 bases clipped from V and 3 bases from J, the junction kept 0 bases outside the gene matches. CDR3 DNA sequence: TGCGCCAGCAGACTAGCGGACACCGGGGAGCTGTTTTTT. It specifies CASRLADTGELFF.

The sample holds many counts of this clonotype. V is TRBV20-1 and J is TRBJ1-4, with 7 bases aligning to TRBD1. CDR1 DFQATT and CDR2 SNEGSKA come from the germline V gene (reference sequence). The V gene end was trimmed by 2 bases and the J gene end by 0 bases; junction bases not matched to a gene: 3. There are 15 residues in the CDR3. CDR3 in amino acids: CSARRDSTTNEKLFF. The CDR3 nucleotides read TGCAGTGCTAGACGGGACAGTACAACTAATGAAAAACTGTTTTTT.

This sequence joins TRBV6-4 and TRBJ1-2; 8 bases match TRBD1. The V and J ends lost 0 bases and 1 base, in that order; junction bases with no gene match: 4. The CDR3 extends over 16 amino acids. The germline CDR1 and CDR2 sequences are MRHNA and SNTAGT. Written as DNA, the CDR3 is TGTGCCAGCAGTGACTCTGGACAGGGAATTAACTATGGCTACACCTTC. This gives the protein CASSDSGQGINYGYTF.

This chain uses TRBV5-6 with TRBJ2-7; 9 nucleotides agree with TRBD2. Germline V gene sequence: CDR1 SGHDT, CDR2 YYEEEE. The CDR3 covers 16 residues. V lost 5 bases to trimming and J lost 5 bases; unmatched junction nucleotides: 14. The CDR3 DNA reads TGTGCCAGCAGTTCCTTTCTAGCGGGGTATTCTGACGAGCAGTACTTC. Protein: CASSSFLAGYSDEQYF. Combining the CDR3 with reference TRBV5-6 and TRBJ2-7 gives the whole variable domain DAGVTQSPTHLIKTRGQQVTLRCSPKSGHDTVSWYQQALGQGPQFIFQYYEEEERQRGNFPDRFSGHQFPNYSSELNVNALLLGDSALYLCASSSFLAGYSDEQYFGPGTRLTVT.